This TCR beta chain stems from a study of a mutant IDH1 vaccine in newly diagnosed glioma. General study findings and limits: Detectable vaccine-induced immune responses arose in about 93% of patients.

A word on this clone: Its antigen is not identified.

Documented time point: baseline, week 1 (first vaccination visit). As for treatment: pre-vaccination baseline after standard-of-care therapy. CDR1 is LNHNV, CDR2 YYDKDF, per germline (reference sequence). CDR3 size: 15 residues. V lost 0 bases, J lost 1 base, and 6 bases lay in between. TCRdb keeps only in-frame clones here, not all; method: immunoSEQ multiplex PCR. Among under 80,000 clones listed, 80% to 90% were seen once. The sample consisted of PBMCs, taken from a glioma patient treated with radiotherapy, temozolomide or both. This chain joins TRBV15 and TRBJ2-2; D uncertain. This clonotype originated in a man younger than 45 with glioma. The CDR3 is CATSRDRGNTGELFF. The CDR3 nucleotides read TGTGCCACCAGCAGAGATAGAGGGAACACCGGGGAGCTGTTTTTT. Drawing the rest from reference TRBV15 and TRBJ2-2, the complete variable domain is DAMVIQNPRYQVTQFGKPVTLSCSQTLNHNVMYWYQQKSSQAPKLLFHYYDKDFNNEADTPDNFQSRRPNTSFCFLDIRSPGLGDTAMYLCATSRDRGNTGELFFGEGSRLTVL.